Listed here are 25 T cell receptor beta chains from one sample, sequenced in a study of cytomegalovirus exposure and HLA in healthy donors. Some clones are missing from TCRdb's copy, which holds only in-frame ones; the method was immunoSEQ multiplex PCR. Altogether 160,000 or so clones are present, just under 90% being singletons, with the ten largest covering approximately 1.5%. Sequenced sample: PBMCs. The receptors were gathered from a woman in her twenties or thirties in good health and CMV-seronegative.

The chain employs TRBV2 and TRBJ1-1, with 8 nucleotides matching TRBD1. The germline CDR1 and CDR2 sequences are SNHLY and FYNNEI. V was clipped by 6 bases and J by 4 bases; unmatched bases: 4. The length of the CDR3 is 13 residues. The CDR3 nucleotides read TGTGCCAGCAGGCACAGGGGGGGCACTGAAGCTTTCTTT. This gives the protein CASRHRGGTEAFF.

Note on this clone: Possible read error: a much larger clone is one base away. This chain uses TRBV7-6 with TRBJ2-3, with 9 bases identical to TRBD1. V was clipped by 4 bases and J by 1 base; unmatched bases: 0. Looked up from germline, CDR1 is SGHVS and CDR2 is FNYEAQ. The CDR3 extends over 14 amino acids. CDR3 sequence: CASSWTGGTDTQYF. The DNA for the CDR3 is TGTGCCAGCAGCTGGACAGGGGGCACAGATACGCAGTATTTT.

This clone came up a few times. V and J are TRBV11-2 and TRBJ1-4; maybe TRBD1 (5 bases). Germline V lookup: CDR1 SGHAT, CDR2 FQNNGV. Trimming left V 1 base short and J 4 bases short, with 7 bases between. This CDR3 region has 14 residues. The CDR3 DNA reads TGTGCCAGCAGCTTAGGGGACTTTAATGAAAAACTGTTTTTT. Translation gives CASSLGDFNEKLFF.

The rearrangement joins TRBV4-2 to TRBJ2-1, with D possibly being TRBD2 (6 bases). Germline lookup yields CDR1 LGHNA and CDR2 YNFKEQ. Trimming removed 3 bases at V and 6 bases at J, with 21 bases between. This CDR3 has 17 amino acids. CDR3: CASSHDTPLGLINEQFF. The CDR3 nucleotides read TGTGCCAGCAGCCATGACACCCCATTGGGACTGATCAATGAGCAGTTCTTC.

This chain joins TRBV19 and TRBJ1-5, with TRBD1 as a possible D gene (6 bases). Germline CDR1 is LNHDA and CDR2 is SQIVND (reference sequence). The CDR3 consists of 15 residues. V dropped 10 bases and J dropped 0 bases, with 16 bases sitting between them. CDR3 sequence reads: CATKDSDYSNQPQHF. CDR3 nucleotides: TGTGCCACGAAGGACAGCGATTATAGCAATCAGCCCCAGCATTTT.

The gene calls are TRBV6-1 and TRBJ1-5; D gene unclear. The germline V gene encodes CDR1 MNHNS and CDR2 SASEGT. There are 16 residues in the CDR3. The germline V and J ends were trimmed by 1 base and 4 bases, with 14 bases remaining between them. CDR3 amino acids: CASSEEDILSNQPQHF. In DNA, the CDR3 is TGTGCCAGCAGTGAAGAAGACATTCTCAGTAATCAGCCCCAGCATTTT.

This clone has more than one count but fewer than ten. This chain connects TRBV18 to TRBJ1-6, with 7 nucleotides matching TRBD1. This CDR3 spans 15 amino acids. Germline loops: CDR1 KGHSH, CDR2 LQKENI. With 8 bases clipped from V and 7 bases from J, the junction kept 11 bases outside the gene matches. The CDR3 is CASVDDRAGNSPLHF. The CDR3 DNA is TGTGCCAGCGTCGACGACAGGGCTGGAAATTCACCCCTCCACTTT.

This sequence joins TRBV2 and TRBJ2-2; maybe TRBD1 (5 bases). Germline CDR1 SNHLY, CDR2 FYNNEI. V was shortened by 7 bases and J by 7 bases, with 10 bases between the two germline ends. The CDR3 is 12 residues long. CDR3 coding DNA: TGTGCCAGCATGGGGCAGATCGGGGAGCTGTTTTTT. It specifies CASMGQIGELFF. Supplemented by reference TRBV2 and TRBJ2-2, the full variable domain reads EPEVTQTPSHQVTQMGQEVILRCVPISNHLYFYWYRQILGQKVEFLVSFYNNEISEKSEIFDDQFSVERPDGSNFTLKIRSTKLEDSAMYFCASMGQIGELFFGEGSRLTVL.

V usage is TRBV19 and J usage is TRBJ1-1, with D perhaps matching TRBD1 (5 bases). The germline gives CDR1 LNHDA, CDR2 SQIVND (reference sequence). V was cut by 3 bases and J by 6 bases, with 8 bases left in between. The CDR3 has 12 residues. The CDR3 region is CASSIRGAEAFF. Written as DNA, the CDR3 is TGTGCCAGTAGTATCCGGGGGGCTGAAGCTTTCTTT.

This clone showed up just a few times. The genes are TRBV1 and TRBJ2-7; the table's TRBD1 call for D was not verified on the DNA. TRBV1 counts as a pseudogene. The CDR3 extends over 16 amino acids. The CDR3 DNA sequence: TGCACCAGCAGCCAAGTTACCGGGACAGGGCCCTACGAGCAGTACTTC. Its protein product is CTSSQVTGTGPYEQYF.

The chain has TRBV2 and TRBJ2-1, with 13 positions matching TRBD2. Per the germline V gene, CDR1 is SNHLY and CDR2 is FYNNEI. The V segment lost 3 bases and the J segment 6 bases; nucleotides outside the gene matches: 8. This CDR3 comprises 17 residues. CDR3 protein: CASSETQGLAGINEQFF. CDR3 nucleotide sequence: TGTGCCAGCAGTGAGACCCAGGGACTAGCGGGGATCAATGAGCAGTTCTTC.

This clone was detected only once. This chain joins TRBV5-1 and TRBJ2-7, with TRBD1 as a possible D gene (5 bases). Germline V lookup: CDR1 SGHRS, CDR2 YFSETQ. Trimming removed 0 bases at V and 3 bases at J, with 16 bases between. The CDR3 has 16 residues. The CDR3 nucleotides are TGCGCCAGCAGCTTGGCCTTGCGGCAGGGTAACTACGAGCAGTACTTC. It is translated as CASSLALRQGNYEQYF.

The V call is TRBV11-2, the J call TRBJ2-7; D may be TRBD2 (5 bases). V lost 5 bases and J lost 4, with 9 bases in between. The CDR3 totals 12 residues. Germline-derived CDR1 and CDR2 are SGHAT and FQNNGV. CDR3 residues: CASSHRGYEQYF. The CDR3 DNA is TGTGCCAGCAGCCACCGGGGTTACGAGCAGTACTTC.

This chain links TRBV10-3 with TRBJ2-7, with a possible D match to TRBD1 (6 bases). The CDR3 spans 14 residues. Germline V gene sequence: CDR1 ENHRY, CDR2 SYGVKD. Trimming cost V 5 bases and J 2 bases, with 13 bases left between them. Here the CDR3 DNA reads TGTGCCATCAGTCCCAGAGGACAGACCTACGAGCAGTACTTC. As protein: CAISPRGQTYEQYF.

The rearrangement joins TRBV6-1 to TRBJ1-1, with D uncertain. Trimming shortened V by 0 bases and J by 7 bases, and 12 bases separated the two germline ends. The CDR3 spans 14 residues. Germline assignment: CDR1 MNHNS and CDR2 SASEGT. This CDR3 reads CASSEARLTIEAFF. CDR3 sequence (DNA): TGTGCCAGCAGTGAAGCACGACTAACCATTGAAGCTTTCTTT.

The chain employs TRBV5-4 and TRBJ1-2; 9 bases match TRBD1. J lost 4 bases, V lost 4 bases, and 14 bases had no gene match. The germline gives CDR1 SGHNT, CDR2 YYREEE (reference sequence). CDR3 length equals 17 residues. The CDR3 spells CASSTGQGETILYGYTF. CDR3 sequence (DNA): TGTGCCAGCAGCACGGGACAGGGTGAAACTATCCTCTATGGCTACACCTTC. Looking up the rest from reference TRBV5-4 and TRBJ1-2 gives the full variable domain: ETGVTQSPTHLIKTRGQQVTLRCSSQSGHNTVSWYQQALGQGPQFIFQYYREEENGRGNFPPRFSGLQFPNYSSELNVNALELDDSALYLCASSTGQGETILYGYTFGSGTRLTVV.

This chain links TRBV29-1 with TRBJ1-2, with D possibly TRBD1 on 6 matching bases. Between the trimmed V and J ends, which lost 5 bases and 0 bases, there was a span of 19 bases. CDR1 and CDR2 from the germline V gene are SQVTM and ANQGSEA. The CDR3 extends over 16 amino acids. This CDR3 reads CSVRGGGTPTNYGYTF. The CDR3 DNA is TGCAGCGTTCGCGGCGGTGGGACACCAACTAACTATGGCTACACCTTC.

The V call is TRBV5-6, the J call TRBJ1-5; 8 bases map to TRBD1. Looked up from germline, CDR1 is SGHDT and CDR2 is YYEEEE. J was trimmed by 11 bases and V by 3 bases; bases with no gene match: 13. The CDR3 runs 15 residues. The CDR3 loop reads CASSWGAGGLKSQHF. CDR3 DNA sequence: TGTGCCAGCAGCTGGGGGGCAGGGGGCCTAAAATCCCAGCATTTT.

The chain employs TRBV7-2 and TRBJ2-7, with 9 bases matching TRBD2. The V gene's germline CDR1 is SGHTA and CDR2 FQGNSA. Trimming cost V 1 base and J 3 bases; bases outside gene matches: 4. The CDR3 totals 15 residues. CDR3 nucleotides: TGTGCCAGCAGCTTAGGGGGTAGCGGGGGCTACGAGCAGTACTTC. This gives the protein CASSLGGSGGYEQYF.

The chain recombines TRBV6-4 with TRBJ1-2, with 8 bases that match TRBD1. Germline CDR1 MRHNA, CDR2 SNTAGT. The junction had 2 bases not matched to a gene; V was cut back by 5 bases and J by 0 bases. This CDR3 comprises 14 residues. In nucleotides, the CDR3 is TGTGCCAGCAGTCGCAGGGGGCCTAACTATGGCTACACCTTC. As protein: CASSRRGPNYGYTF.

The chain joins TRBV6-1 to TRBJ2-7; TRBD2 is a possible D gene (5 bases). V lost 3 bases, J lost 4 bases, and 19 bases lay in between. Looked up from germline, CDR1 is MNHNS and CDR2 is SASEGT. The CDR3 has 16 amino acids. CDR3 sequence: CASSETGIQNLYEQYF. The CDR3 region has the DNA TGTGCCAGCAGTGAGACCGGGATCCAGAATCTTTACGAGCAGTACTTC.

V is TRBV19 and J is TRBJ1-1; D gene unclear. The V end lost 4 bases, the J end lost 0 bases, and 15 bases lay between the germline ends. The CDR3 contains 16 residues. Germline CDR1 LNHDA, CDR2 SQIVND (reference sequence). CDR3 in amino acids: CASSTGDGRLNTEAFF. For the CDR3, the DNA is TGTGCCAGTAGTACCGGAGACGGCCGGTTGAACACTGAAGCTTTCTTT.

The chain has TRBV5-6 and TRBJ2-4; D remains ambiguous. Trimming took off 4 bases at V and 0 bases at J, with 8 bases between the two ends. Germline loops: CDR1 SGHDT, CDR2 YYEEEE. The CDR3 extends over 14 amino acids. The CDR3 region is CASSPFVAKNIQYF. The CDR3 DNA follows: TGTGCCAGCAGCCCTTTCGTAGCCAAAAACATTCAGTACTTC.

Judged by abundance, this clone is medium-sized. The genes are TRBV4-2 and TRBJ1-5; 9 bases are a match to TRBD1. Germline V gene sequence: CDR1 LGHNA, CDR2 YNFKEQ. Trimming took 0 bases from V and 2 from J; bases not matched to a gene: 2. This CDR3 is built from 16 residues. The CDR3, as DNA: TGTGCCAGCAGCCAAGATTGGGACAGGGGCAATCAGCCCCAGCATTTT. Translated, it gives CASSQDWDRGNQPQHF.

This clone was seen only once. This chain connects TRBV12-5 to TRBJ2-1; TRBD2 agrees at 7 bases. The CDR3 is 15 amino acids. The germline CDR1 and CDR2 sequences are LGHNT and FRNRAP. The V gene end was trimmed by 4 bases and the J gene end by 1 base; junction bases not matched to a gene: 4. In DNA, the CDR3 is TGTGCTAGTGGTTCCGGGGGGACGTCCTACAATGAGCAGTTCTTC. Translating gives CASGSGGTSYNEQFF. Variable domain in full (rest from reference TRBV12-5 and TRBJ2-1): DARVTQTPRHKVTEMGQEVTMRCQPILGHNTVFWYRQTMMQGLELLAYFRNRAPLDDSGMPKDRFSAEMPDATLATLKIQPSEPRDSAVYFCASGSGGTSYNEQFFGPGTRLTVL.